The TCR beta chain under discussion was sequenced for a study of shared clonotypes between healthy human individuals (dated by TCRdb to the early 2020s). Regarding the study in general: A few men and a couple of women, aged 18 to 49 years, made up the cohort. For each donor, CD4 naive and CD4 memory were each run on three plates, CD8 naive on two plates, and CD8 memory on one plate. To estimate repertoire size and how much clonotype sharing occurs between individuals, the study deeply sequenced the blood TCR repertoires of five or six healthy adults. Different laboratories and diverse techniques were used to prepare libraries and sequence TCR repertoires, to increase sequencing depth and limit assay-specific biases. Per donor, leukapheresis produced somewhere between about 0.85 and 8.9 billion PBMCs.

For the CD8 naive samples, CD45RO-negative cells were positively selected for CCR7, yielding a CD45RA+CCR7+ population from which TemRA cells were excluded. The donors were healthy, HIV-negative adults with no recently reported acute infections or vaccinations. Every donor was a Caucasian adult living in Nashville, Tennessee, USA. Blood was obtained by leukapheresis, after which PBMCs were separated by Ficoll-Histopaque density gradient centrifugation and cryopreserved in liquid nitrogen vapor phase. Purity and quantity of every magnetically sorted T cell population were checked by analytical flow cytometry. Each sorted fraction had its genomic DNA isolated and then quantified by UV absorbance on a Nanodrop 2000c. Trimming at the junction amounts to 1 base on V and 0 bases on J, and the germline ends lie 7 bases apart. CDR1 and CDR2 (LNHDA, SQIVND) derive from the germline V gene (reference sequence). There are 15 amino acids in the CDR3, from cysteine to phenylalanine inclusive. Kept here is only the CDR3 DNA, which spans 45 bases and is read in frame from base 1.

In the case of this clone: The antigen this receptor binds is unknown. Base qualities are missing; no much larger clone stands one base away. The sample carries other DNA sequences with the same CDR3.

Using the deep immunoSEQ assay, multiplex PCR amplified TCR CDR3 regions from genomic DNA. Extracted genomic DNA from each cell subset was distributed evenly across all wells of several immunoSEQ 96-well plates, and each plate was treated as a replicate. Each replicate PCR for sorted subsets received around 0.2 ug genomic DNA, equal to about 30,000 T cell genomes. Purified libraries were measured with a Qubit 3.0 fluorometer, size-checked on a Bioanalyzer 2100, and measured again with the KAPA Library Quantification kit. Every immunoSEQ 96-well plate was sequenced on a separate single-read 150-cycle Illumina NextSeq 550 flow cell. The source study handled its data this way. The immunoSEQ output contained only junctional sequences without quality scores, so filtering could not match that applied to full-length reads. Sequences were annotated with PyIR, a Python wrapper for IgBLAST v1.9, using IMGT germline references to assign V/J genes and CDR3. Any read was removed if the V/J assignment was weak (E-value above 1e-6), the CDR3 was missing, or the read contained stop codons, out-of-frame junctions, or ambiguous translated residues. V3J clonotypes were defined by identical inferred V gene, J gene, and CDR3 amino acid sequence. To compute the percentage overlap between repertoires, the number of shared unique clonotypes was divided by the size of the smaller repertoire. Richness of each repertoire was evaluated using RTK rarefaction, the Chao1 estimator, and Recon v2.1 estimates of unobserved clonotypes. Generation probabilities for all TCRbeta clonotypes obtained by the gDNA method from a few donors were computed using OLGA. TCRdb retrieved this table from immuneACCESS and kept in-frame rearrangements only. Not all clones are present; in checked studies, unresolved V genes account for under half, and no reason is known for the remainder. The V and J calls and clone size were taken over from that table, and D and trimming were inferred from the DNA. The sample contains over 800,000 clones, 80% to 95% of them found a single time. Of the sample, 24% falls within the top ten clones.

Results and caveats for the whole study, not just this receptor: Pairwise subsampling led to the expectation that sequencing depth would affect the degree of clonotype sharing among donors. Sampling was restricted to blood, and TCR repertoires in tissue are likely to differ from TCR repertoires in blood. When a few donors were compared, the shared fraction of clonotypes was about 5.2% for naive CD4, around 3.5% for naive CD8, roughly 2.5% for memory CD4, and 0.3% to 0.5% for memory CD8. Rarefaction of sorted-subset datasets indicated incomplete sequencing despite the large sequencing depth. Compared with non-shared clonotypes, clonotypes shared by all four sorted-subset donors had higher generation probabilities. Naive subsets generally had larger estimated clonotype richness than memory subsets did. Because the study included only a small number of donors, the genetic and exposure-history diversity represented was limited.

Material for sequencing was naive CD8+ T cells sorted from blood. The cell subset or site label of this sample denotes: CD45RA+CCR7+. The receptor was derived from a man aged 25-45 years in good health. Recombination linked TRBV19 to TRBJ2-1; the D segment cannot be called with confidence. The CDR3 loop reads CASSIAVSSYNEQFF. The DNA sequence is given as TGTGCCAGTAGTATAGCGGTAAGCTCCTACAATGAGCAGTTCTTC.